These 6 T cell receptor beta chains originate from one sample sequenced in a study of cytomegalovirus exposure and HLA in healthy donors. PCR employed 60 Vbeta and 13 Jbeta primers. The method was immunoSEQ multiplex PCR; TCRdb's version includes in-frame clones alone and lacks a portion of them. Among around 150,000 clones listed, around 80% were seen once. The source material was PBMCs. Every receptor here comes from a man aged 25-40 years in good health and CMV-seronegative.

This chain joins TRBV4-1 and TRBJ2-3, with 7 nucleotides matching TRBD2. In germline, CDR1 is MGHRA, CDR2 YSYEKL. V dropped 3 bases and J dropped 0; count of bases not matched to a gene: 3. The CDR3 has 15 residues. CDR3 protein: CASSQVSGSTDTQYF. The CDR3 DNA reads TGCGCCAGCAGCCAGGTTAGCGGGAGCACAGATACGCAGTATTTT.

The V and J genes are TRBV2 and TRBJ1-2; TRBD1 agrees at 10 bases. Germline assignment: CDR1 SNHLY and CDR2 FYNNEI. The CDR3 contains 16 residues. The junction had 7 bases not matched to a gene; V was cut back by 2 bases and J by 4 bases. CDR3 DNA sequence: TGTGCCAGCAGTGAATGGGACAGGGGAGGGGCCTATGGCTACACCTTC. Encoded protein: CASSEWDRGGAYGYTF.

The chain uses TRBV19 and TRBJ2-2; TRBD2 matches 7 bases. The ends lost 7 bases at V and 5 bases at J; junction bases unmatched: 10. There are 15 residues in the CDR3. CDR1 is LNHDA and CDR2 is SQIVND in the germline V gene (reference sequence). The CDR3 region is CASTSAGVGTGELFF. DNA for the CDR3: TGTGCCAGTACCTCGGCGGGAGTGGGGACCGGGGAGCTGTTTTTT.

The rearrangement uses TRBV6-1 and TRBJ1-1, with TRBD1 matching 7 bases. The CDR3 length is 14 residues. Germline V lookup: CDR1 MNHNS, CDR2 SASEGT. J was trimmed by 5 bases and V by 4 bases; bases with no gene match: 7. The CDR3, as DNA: TGTGCCAGCAGTGTAAAGACAGGGCGGACTGAAGCTTTCTTT. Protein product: CASSVKTGRTEAFF.

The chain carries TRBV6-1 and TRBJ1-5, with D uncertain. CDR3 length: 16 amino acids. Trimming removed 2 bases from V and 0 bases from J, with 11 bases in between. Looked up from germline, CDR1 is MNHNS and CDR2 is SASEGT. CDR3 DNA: TGTGCCAGCAGTGAAATACACAGCTATAGCAATCAGCCCCAGCATTTT. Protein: CASSEIHSYSNQPQHF.

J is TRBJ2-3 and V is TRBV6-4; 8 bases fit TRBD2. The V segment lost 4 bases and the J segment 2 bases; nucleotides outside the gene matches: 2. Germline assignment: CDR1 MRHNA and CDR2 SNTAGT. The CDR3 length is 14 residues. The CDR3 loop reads CASSAGGPTDTQYF. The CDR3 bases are TGTGCCAGCAGTGCGGGAGGGCCCACAGATACGCAGTATTTT.